This TCR beta chain was captured in a study of blood T cell repertoires in COVID-19. Background on the study: From the United States, Italy and Spain came samples of acute and convalescent COVID-19.

The repertoire was sequenced with immunoSEQ multiplex PCR; TCRdb's copy has only in-frame clones and lacks some. In the table there are approximately 260,000 clones, 75% to 90% of which are singletons. Germline V gene lookup returns CDR1 MNHEY and CDR2 SVGAGI. V shed 2 bases and J 7 bases; nucleotides not matched to a gene: 5. This CDR3 spans 16 amino acids. This TCR came from a human donor in a cohort sampled during active COVID-19. Sequencing was performed on peripheral blood. The chain has TRBV6-5 and TRBJ1-6, with 10 nucleotides matching TRBD1. CDR3 residues: CASSYVSGQGNSPLHF. CDR3 bases: TGTGCCAGCAGTTACGTCTCGGGACAGGGGAATTCACCCCTCCACTTT.